Listed below are T cell receptor beta chains from one sample, sequenced in a study of shared clonotypes between healthy human individuals. Sequencing used immunoSEQ multiplex PCR; TCRdb keeps in-frame clones, though not all of them. Of 1.5 million to 2.5 million clones listed, over 85% are singletons. The sequencing input was naive CD8+ T cells sorted from blood. These receptor sequences come from a man in his late teens or twenties in good health. The CDR3 runs from the conserved cysteine through the conserved F or W. The order of the fields is clone size, D gene, V gene, CDR3 length, J gene, CDR3 DNA, CDR3 protein. A D gene is named only where the DNA matches it firmly. Expanded clones get a size class; other rows say once, few or many, or leave the size out.

clone_size: .
d_call: TRBD2
v_call: TRBV5-1
cdr3_length: 15
j_call: TRBJ2-1
cdr3_nt: TGCGCCAGCAGCTTGGTGGCTAGCGGGGGGGCTGAGCAGTTCTTC
cdr3_aa: CASSLVASGGAEQFF

clone_size: .
d_call: .
v_call: TRBV4-1
cdr3_length: 13
j_call: TRBJ2-7
cdr3_nt: TGCGCCAGCAGCCAAGATCGGGTGGGGGAGCAGTACTTC
cdr3_aa: CASSQDRVGEQYF

clone_size: .
d_call: TRBD1
v_call: TRBV11-2
cdr3_length: 15
j_call: TRBJ2-7
cdr3_nt: TGTGCCAGCAGCTACACCTCGGGACAGCGGTACGAGCAGTACTTC
cdr3_aa: CASSYTSGQRYEQYF

clone_size: .
d_call: .
v_call: TRBV13
cdr3_length: 17
j_call: TRBJ1-4
cdr3_nt: TGTGCCAGCAGCTCTCAGGGGTCCAAGGCCTCTAATGAAAAACTGTTTTTT
cdr3_aa: CASSSQGSKASNEKLFF

clone_size: .
d_call: .
v_call: TRBV27
cdr3_length: 16
j_call: TRBJ2-5
cdr3_nt: TGTGCCAGCAGTTTATCAGCAGGGGAATGGCAAGAGACCCAGTACTTC
cdr3_aa: CASSLSAGEWQETQYF

clone_size: .
d_call: .
v_call: TRBV6-1
cdr3_length: 15
j_call: TRBJ1-3
cdr3_nt: TGTGCCAGCAGTGAATGGGTCGGGGCTGGAAACACCATATATTTT
cdr3_aa: CASSEWVGAGNTIYF

clone_size: .
d_call: TRBD1
v_call: TRBV28
cdr3_length: 15
j_call: TRBJ1-3
cdr3_nt: TGTGCCAGCACCGTGACAGGGGCGGCTGGAAACACCATATATTTT
cdr3_aa: CASTVTGAAGNTIYF

clone_size: .
d_call: TRBD1
v_call: TRBV5-4
cdr3_length: 15
j_call: TRBJ2-5
cdr3_nt: TGTGCCAGCAGCGGCACCGGGACAGGGGAAGAGACCCAGTACTTC
cdr3_aa: CASSGTGTGEETQYF

clone_size: .
d_call: .
v_call: TRBV27
cdr3_length: 15
j_call: TRBJ2-7
cdr3_nt: TGTGCCAGCAGTTTAAAGGGGCAATGGTCCTACGAGCAGTACTTC
cdr3_aa: CASSLKGQWSYEQYF

clone_size: .
d_call: .
v_call: TRBV2
cdr3_length: 13
j_call: TRBJ2-7
cdr3_nt: TGTGCCAGCGCTGGTACTACGTCCTACGAGCAGTACTTC
cdr3_aa: CASAGTTSYEQYF

clone_size: .
d_call: .
v_call: TRBV5-4
cdr3_length: 14
j_call: TRBJ2-7
cdr3_nt: TGTGCCAGCAGCCCGAACGGACAGACCTACGAGCAGTACTTC
cdr3_aa: CASSPNGQTYEQYF

clone_size: .
d_call: TRBD1
v_call: TRBV27
cdr3_length: 14
j_call: TRBJ2-7
cdr3_nt: TGTGCCAGCAGCCGGGACAGGGAACCCTACGAGCAGTACTTC
cdr3_aa: CASSRDREPYEQYF

clone_size: .
d_call: .
v_call: TRBV7-9
cdr3_length: 17
j_call: TRBJ1-1
cdr3_nt: TGTGCCAGCAGCTTAGGTGGGGAATGGATTGTACGTGACGAAGCTTTCTTT
cdr3_aa: CASSLGGEWIVRDEAFF

clone_size: .
d_call: .
v_call: TRBV2
cdr3_length: 14
j_call: TRBJ1-5
cdr3_nt: TGTGCCAGCAGTGAGGGGAGTGGCAATCAGCCCCAGCATTTT
cdr3_aa: CASSEGSGNQPQHF

clone_size: .
d_call: .
v_call: TRBV7-9
cdr3_length: 16
j_call: TRBJ2-5
cdr3_nt: TGTGCCAGCAGCCCCCTCTCGACAGCACAACAAGAGACCCAGTACTTC
cdr3_aa: CASSPLSTAQQETQYF

clone_size: once
d_call: TRBD2
v_call: TRBV4-3
cdr3_length: 15
j_call: TRBJ2-5
cdr3_nt: TGCGCCAGCAGTGGACTAGCGGGAGGAGAAGAGACCCAGTACTTC
cdr3_aa: CASSGLAGGEETQYF

clone_size: .
d_call: .
v_call: TRBV7-9
cdr3_length: 14
j_call: TRBJ2-5
cdr3_nt: TGTGCCAGCAGCTTAGGAGGGGGAGGGGAGACCCAGTACTTC
cdr3_aa: CASSLGGGGETQYF

clone_size: .
d_call: .
v_call: TRBV7-6
cdr3_length: 15
j_call: TRBJ2-7
cdr3_nt: TGTGCCAGCAGCTTCGGACCGGGAAACCTATACGAGCAGTACTTC
cdr3_aa: CASSFGPGNLYEQYF

clone_size: .
d_call: .
v_call: TRBV6-6
cdr3_length: 14
j_call: TRBJ1-6
cdr3_nt: TGTGCCATACGTCCGGGGCCCTATAATTCACCCCTCCACTTT
cdr3_aa: CAIRPGPYNSPLHF

clone_size: few
d_call: .
v_call: TRBV9
cdr3_length: 11
j_call: TRBJ2-1
cdr3_nt: TGTGCCAGCAGCGTATCGGGGGAGCAGTTCTTC
cdr3_aa: CASSVSGEQFF

clone_size: .
d_call: .
v_call: TRBV7-7
cdr3_length: 13
j_call: TRBJ2-3
cdr3_nt: TGTGCTAGCAGCTTAGTGGACGGCTATACGCAGTATTTT
cdr3_aa: CASSLVDGYTQYF